The 20 T cell receptor beta chains given below trace back to one sample, sequenced in a study of blood T cells in healthy people across ages. Next came a second PCR, run for about 6 to 11 cycles, which used a sample-barcoded 5' primer along with a J-beta primer mix. TCRdb passed the 5' RACE reads through MiXCR, listing each CDR3 protein once. The table lists about 500,000 distinct CDR3 sequences, 24% of them singletons. These sequences were also reported in another study, on T cells of mothers and their children.

Sample: blood. These receptors were obtained from a boy younger than 18 in good health.

Many counts were recorded for this clonotype. The rearrangement links TRBV4-3 to TRBJ1-1; D is ambiguous. Trimming took 0 bases from V and 0 from J, leaving 11 bases between them. This CDR3 spans 16 amino acids. Germline V gene data show CDR1 as LGHNA and CDR2 as YSLEER. The CDR3 DNA reads as TGCGCCAGCAGCCAAGACTTCGGACGGATGAACACTGAAGCTTTCTTT. This translates into CASSQDFGRMNTEAFF.

V usage is TRBV27 and J usage is TRBJ2-1; 9 nucleotides match TRBD1. With 5 bases clipped from V and 8 bases from J, the junction kept 7 bases outside the gene matches. CDR3 length equals 14 residues. Germline-derived CDR1 and CDR2 are MNHEY and SMNVEV (reference sequence). The CDR3 sequence: CASSPWDRVDEQFF. DNA for the CDR3: TGTGCCAGCAGTCCCTGGGACAGGGTCGATGAGCAGTTCTTC.

This clonotype has just a few counts. The chain combines TRBV4-2 with TRBJ2-1, with 9 bases that match TRBD1. CDR1 LGHNA and CDR2 YNFKEQ come from the germline V gene. V lost 4 bases, J lost 8 bases, and 9 bases stayed unmatched. The CDR3 runs 15 residues. For the CDR3, the DNA is TGTGCCAGCAGCCCACCGGGACAGGGTCTGGATGAGCAGTTCTTC. Amino acid sequence: CASSPPGQGLDEQFF.

The V call is TRBV7-3, the J call TRBJ2-1; D is unclear. CDR1 and CDR2 (germline): SGHTA, FQGTGA. CDR3 length: 15 amino acids. Between the trimmed V and J ends, which lost 5 bases and 0 bases, there was a span of 11 bases. The CDR3 sequence is CASSADLSSYNEQFF. The DNA for the CDR3 is TGTGCCAGCAGCGCCGACTTGAGCTCCTACAATGAGCAGTTCTTC.

This clonotype was seen a handful of times. This chain connects TRBV6-5 to TRBJ1-2; maybe TRBD1 (5 bases). Germline V gene sequence: CDR1 MNHEY, CDR2 SVGAGI. Trimming left V 6 bases short and J 5 bases short, with 13 bases between. The CDR3 runs to 13 residues. CDR3 DNA sequence: TGTGCCAGCAGCCTTGGGACTTTTTATGGCTACACCTTC. It codes for CASSLGTFYGYTF.

The rearrangement uses TRBV20-1 and TRBJ1-1, with a tentative D call TRBD1 (5 bases). Germline CDR1 reads DFQATT; CDR2 reads SNEGSKA (reference sequence). Trimming left V 6 bases short and J 3 bases short, with 20 bases between. The CDR3 length is 15 residues. The CDR3 DNA sequence: TGCAGTGCACTAAACGGGGCTAAAGGGCACACTGAAGCTTTCTTT. This encodes CSALNGAKGHTEAFF.

The chain is built from TRBV7-2 and TRBJ2-7; possibly TRBD1 for D (7 bases). Germline values: CDR1 SGHTA, CDR2 FQGNSA. CDR3 length equals 15 residues. The ends were cut back, 5 bases at V and 2 bases at J, with 16 bases in the middle. The DNA of the CDR3 is TGTGCCAGCAGCCCTTTCAGGGGGGACCCCTACGAGCAGTACTTC. Translation: CASSPFRGDPYEQYF.

V and J are TRBV29-1 and TRBJ2-7; the match to TRBD2 covers 11 bases. Germline values: CDR1 SQVTM, CDR2 ANQGSEA. The CDR3 sequence is 16 residues long. The junction had 10 bases not matched to a gene; V was cut back by 2 bases and J by 4 bases. CDR3 bases: TGCAGCGTTGAAATTGGGGGCGGGACTAGCGGATACGAGCAGTACTTC. Encoded protein: CSVEIGGGTSGYEQYF.

The rearrangement links TRBV28 to TRBJ2-7; D uncertain. The V gene lost 6 bases and the J gene lost 6 bases, with 15 bases spanning the gap. CDR3 length: 13 amino acids. CDR1 is MDHEN, CDR2 SYDVKM, per germline. CDR3 region: CASRTSRPTEQYF. For the CDR3, the DNA is TGTGCCAGCAGGACCTCCCGGCCCACCGAGCAGTACTTC.

As regards this clonotype: The junction does not match germline at one end; this may be a read error. This chain joins TRBV12-3 or TRBV12-4 and TRBJ1-3; no clear D gene. CDR3 length equals 11 residues. CDR3 in DNA: TGTGCCAGCAGCCCTGGAAGCACCATATATTTT. Protein sequence: CASSPGSTIYF.

This clonotype was counted only a few times. V and J are TRBV9 and TRBJ2-5; maybe TRBD2 (5 bases). From germline, CDR1 is SGDLS and CDR2 YYNGEE. CDR3 size: 15 residues. V was clipped by 3 bases and J by 5 bases, with 17 bases between them. CDR3 nucleotide sequence: TGTGCCAGCAGCGCAAGAAGAGGGAAGGAGGAGACCCAGTACTTC. This encodes CASSARRGKEETQYF.

The rearrangement uses TRBV7-2 and TRBJ2-3; 7 bases align to TRBD2. Germline CDR1 and CDR2: SGHTA and FQGNSA. V lost 1 base, J lost 1 base, and 5 bases stayed unmatched. The CDR3 has 16 residues. CDR3 region: CASSLDREVGTDTQYF. As DNA, the CDR3 is TGTGCCAGCAGCTTAGACCGGGAGGTGGGCACAGATACGCAGTATTTT. The full variable domain, its missing parts supplied by reference TRBV7-2 and TRBJ2-3, is GAGVSQSPSNKVTEKGKDVELRCDPISGHTALYWYRQSLGQGLEFLIYFQGNSAPDKSGLPSDRFSAERTGGSVSTLTIQRTQQEDSAVYLCASSLDREVGTDTQYFGPGTRLTVL.

The chain joins TRBV3-1 to TRBJ1-4; no definite D call. The CDR3 is 16 amino acids. The V end was cut by 1 base, the J end by 4 bases, with 13 bases between. The germline gives CDR1 LGHDT, CDR2 YNNKEL (reference sequence). The CDR3 sequence is CASSQGGGGNNEKLFF. For the CDR3, the DNA is TGTGCCAGCAGCCAAGGAGGTGGAGGGAATAATGAAAAACTGTTTTTT.

Points on this clonotype: At one of its ends the junction is not consistent with the germline gene, which may arise from a read error. The chain links TRBV11-3 to TRBJ2-1, with 8 bases aligning to TRBD2. This CDR3 region has 15 residues. Germline V gene data show CDR1 as SGHNT and CDR2 as YENEEA. The CDR3 protein is CTSSLGRTSGNERFF. In nucleotides, the CDR3 is TGTACCAGCAGCTTAGGTCGAACTAGCGGCAATGAGCGGTTCTTC.

This clonotype was recorded a few times. The rearrangement joins TRBV5-5 to TRBJ2-2; D ambiguous. Per the germline V gene, CDR1 is SGHKS and CDR2 is YYEKEE (reference sequence). The CDR3 is 15 amino acids. Trimming cost V 0 bases and J 3 bases, with 9 bases left between them. The CDR3 DNA is TGTGCCAGCAGCTTGGACAGTCAGTACACCGGGGAGCTGTTTTTT. This encodes CASSLDSQYTGELFF.

J is TRBJ2-3 and V is TRBV20-1, with TRBD2 matching over 8 bases. Germline CDR1 is DFQATT and CDR2 is SNEGSKA (reference sequence). V gave up 6 bases and J gave up 0 bases; unmatched junction bases: 11. This CDR3 region has 16 residues. The CDR3 spells CSALERGLGSTDTQYF. Here the CDR3 DNA reads TGCAGTGCCCTAGAGAGGGGACTAGGCAGCACAGATACGCAGTATTTT.

On this clonotype: A much larger clone is a single base away; this may be a read error. The rearrangement joins TRBV6-2 or TRBV6-3 to TRBJ2-5; D uncertain. V was cut by 2 bases and J by 2 bases, with 6 bases left in between. This CDR3 is built from 13 residues. The germline gives CDR1 MNHEY, CDR2 SVGEGT. The CDR3 sequence is CASSYVGQETQYF. The CDR3 DNA is TGTGCCAGCAGTTACGTGGGGCAAGAGACCCAGTACTTC.

In this sample, this clonotype turned up many times. This chain connects TRBV7-9 to TRBJ2-1; 9 bases match TRBD1. V shed 4 bases, J shed 3 bases, and the junction held 13 bases outside the gene matches. The CDR3 loop spans 18 amino acids. The germline V gene has CDR1 SEHNR and CDR2 FQNEAQ (reference sequence). The CDR3, as DNA: TGTGCCAGCAGCTCCCGACCGCTAAGGGACAGGGACTACAATGAGCAGTTCTTC. As protein: CASSSRPLRDRDYNEQFF. Supplemented by reference TRBV7-9 and TRBJ2-1, the full variable domain reads DTGVSQNPRHKITKRGQNVTFRCDPISEHNRLYWYRQTLGQGPEFLTYFQNEAQLEKSRLLSDRFSAERPKGSFSTLEIQRTEQGDSAMYLCASSSRPLRDRDYNEQFFGPGTRLTVL.

The J gene is TRBJ2-1, the V gene TRBV5-1; no reliable D call. V lost 3 bases, J lost 6 bases, and 10 bases lay in between. The CDR3 is 13 amino acids. Germline loops: CDR1 SGHRS, CDR2 YFSETQ. The chain's CDR3 is CASSSENSNEQFF. The DNA for the CDR3 is TGCGCCAGCAGCTCGGAGAATAGCAATGAGCAGTTCTTC.

The rearrangement uses TRBV7-9 and TRBJ1-6; D is possibly TRBD1 (6 bases). The germline V gene encodes CDR1 SEHNR and CDR2 FQNEAQ (reference sequence). This CDR3 comprises 13 residues. V lost 8 bases and J lost 11, with 16 bases in between. The CDR3 nucleotides read TGTGCCAGCGCGACGGGGGGCGCGGCACCCCTCCACTTT. Translation: CASATGGAAPLHF.